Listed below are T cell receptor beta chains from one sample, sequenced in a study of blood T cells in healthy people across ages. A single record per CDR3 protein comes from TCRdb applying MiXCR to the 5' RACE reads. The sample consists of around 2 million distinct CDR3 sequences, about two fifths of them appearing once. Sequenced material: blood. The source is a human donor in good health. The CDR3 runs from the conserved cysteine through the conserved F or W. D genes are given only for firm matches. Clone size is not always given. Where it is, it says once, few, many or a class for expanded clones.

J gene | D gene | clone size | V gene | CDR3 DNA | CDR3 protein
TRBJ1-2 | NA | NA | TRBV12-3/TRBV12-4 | TGTGCCAGCAGTTTAGAGGCAGGGCTCTATGGCTACACCTTC | CASSLEAGLYGYTF
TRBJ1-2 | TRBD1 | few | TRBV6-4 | TGTGCCAGCAGTGCGTCGTACAGGGGGAACTATGGCTACACCTTC | CASSASYRGNYGYTF
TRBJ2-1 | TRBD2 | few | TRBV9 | TGTGCCAGCAGCGTTAGCGGGGGGACTACAAGTGAGCAGTTCTTC | CASSVSGGTTSEQFF
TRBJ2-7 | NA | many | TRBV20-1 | TGCAGTGCTAGAGGGGTAACCTACGAGCAGTACTTC | CSARGVTYEQYF
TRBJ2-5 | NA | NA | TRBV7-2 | TGTGCCAGCAGCTTAGTGCTAGCCACCCGGACCCAGTACTTC | CASSLVLATRTQYF
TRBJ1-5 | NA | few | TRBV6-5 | TGTGCCAGCGGGTCAGGGAATTTTAATCAGCCCCAGCATTTT | CASGSGNFNQPQHF
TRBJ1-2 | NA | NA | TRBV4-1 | TGCGCCAGCAGCCAATTGACCCGAGGACGTGGCTACACCTTC | CASSQLTRGRGYTF
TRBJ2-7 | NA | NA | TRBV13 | TGTGCCAGCAGCTCAACGGTCATAGGGGAAGGCCCCTACGAGCAGTACTTC | CASSSTVIGEGPYEQYF
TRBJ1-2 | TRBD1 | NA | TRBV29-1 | TGCAGCGTTGCCCGGACAGGGTTAGACTATGGCTACACCTTC | CSVARTGLDYGYTF
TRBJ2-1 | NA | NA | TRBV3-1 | TGTGCCAGCAGCCAAGTAATCCAGGTTGACAATGAGCAGTTCTTC | CASSQVIQVDNEQFF
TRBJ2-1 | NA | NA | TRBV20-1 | TGCAGTGCTATATTTACTGAAAATGAGCAGTTCTTC | CSAIFTENEQFF
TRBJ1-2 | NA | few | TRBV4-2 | TGTGCCAGCAGCCCGTCTGGCGGGGTGTCCTATGGCTACACCTTC | CASSPSGGVSYGYTF
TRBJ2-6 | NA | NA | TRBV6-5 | TGTGCCAGCAGTGGCTGGAGCTCTGGGGCCAACGTCCTGACTTTC | CASSGWSSGANVLTF
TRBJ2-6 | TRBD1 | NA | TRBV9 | TGTGCCAGCAGCGTAGCGAGACAGGGTGGCTCTGGGGCCAACGTCCTGACTTTC | CASSVARQGGSGANVLTF
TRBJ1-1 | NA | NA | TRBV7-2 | TGTGCCAGCAACCTAGACCCCCAGTTGGGTGAAGCTTTCTTT | CASNLDPQLGEAFF
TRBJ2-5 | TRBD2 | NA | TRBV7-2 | TGTGCCAGCAGCACCTACCGACTAGCGGGGGGAGAGACCCAGTACTTC | CASSTYRLAGGETQYF
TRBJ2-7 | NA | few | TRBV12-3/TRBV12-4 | TGTGCCAGCAGTGCGGGCCGCTACGAGCAGTACTTC | CASSAGRYEQYF
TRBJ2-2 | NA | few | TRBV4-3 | TGCGCCAGCAGCCAAGCGTGGGGGCCTGACACCGGGGAGCTGTTTTTT | CASSQAWGPDTGELFF
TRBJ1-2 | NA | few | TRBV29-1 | TGCAGCGCCCTACAAGGGAATGTCTACACCTTC | CSALQGNVYTF
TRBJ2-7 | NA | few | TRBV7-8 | TGTGCCAGCAGCTTTAGCGGGCGATCCGGGACATTCTTGGAGCAGTACTTC | CASSFSGRSGTFLEQYF
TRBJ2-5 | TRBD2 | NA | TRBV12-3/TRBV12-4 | TGTGCCAGCAGTCCGACTGGCGGGGGGGCGACGCATCCAGAGACCCAGTACTTC | CASSPTGGGATHPETQYF
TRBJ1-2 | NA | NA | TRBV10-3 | TGTGCCATCAGTGAGTCCCCAGTGGCCGGTGCCTATGGCTACACCTTC | CAISESPVAGAYGYTF
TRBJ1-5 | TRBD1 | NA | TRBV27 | TGTGCCAGCACTTCGGGGACAGGGTTTTCCTTAGGTCAGCCCCAGCATTTT | CASTSGTGFSLGQPQHF
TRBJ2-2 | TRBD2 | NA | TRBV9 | TGTGCCAGCAGCGAACTAGCGGGGCCCCCCGGGGAGCTGTTTTTT | CASSELAGPPGELFF
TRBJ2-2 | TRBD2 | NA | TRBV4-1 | TGCGCCAGCAGCCAAGACGAGGGACTAGCGGGGCACGCGAACACCGGGGAGCTGTTTTTT | CASSQDEGLAGHANTGELFF
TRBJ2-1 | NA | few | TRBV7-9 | TGTGCCAGCAGCCCCCCCGGGATGAGCTCCTACAATGAGCAGTTCTTC | CASSPPGMSSYNEQFF
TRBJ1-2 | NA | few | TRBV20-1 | TGCAGTGCTTTGGGACTCAGCTATGGCTACACCTTC | CSALGLSYGYTF
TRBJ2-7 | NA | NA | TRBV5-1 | TGCGCCAGCAGCTTGGGGCTCGGTGGTCTGGTCTACGAGCAGTACTTC | CASSLGLGGLVYEQYF
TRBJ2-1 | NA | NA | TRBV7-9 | TGTGCCAGCAGCTTAGCCTCAGGGGGGGTGAACAACAATGAGCAGTTCTTC | CASSLASGGVNNNEQFF
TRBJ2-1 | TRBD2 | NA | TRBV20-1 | TGCAGTGCCGCAAATCCGGGACTAGCGGGGGCTCGCTCCTACAATGAGCAGTTCTTC | CSAANPGLAGARSYNEQFF
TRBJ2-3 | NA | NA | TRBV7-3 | TGTGCCAGCAGTTCCGGGGGATCCACTAGCACAGATACGCAGTATTTT | CASSSGGSTSTDTQYF
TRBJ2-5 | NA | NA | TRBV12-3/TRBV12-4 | TGTGCCAGCAGTTTAAGGCAACCCCTGTTGACCCAAGAGACCCAGTACTTC | CASSLRQPLLTQETQYF
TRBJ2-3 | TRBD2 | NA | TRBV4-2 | TGTGCCAGCAGCCAACTTGCGGGGGGGCCGGATACGCAGTATTTT | CASSQLAGGPDTQYF
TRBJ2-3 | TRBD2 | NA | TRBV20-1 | TGCAGTGCGAATAGCGGGGTGTCGCAGTATTTT | CSANSGVSQYF
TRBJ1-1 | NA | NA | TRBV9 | TGTGCCAGCAGCGTCATAGCAGAACTCACTGAAGCTTTCTTT | CASSVIAELTEAFF
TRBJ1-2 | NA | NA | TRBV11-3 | TGTGCCAGCAGCTTAGTATCAGGGCTCGGCTACACCTTC | CASSLVSGLGYTF